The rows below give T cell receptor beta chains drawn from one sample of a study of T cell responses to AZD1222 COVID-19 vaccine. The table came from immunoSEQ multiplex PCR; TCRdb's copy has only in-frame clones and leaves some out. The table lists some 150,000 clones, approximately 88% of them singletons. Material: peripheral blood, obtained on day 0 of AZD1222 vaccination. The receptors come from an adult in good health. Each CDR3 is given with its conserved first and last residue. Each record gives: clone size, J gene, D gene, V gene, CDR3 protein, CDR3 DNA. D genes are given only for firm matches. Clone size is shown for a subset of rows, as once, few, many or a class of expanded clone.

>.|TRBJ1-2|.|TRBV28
CASSFSESGYTF
TGTGCCAGCAGTTTTTCTGAGAGTGGCTACACCTTC
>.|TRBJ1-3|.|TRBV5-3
CARSSGVISLGNTIYF
TGTGCCAGAAGCTCCGGGGTCATCTCCCTTGGAAACACCATATATTTT
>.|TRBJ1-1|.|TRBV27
CASSSSRDTEAFF
TGTGCCAGCAGTTCCTCGAGAGACACTGAAGCTTTCTTT
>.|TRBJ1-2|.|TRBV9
CASSKTVDSNYGYTF
TGTGCCAGCAGCAAAACAGTGGACTCTAACTATGGCTACACCTTC
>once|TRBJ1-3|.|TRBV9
CASSVEYSGNTIYF
TGTGCCAGCAGCGTAGAGTATTCTGGAAACACCATATATTTT
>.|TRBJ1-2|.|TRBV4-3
CASSQEYHGLMETNYGYTF
TGCGCCAGCAGCCAAGAGTATCACGGACTCATGGAAACAAACTATGGCTACACCTTC
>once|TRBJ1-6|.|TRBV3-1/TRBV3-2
CASSQIVGDSPLHF
TGTGCCAGCAGCCAAATTGTGGGGGATTCACCCCTCCACTTT
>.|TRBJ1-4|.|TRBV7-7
CASRLVSEYRGEKLFF
TGTGCCAGCAGATTAGTATCAGAATACAGAGGGGAAAAACTGTTTTTT
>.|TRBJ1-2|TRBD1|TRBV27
CASRKTGTNYGYTF
TGTGCCAGCAGGAAGACAGGGACTAACTATGGCTACACCTTC
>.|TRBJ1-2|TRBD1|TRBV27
CASSPRQGVAGYTF
TGTGCCAGCAGTCCCCGGCAGGGGGTTGCTGGCTACACCTTC
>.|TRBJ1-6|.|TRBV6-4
CASSGTLNSPLHF
TGTGCCAGCAGTGGGACTCTAAATTCACCCCTCCACTTT
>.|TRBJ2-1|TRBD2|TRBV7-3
CASSSTSGGYNEQFF
TGTGCCAGCAGCTCGACTAGCGGGGGTTACAATGAGCAGTTCTTC
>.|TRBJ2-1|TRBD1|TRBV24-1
CATSESGTGSNEQFF
TGTGCCACCAGTGAATCCGGGACAGGGTCCAATGAGCAGTTCTTC
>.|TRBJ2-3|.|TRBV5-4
CASSVGLLYTDTQYF
TGTGCCAGCAGCGTCGGGCTCTTGTACACAGATACGCAGTATTTT
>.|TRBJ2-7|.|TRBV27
CASSFRQGLYEQYF
TGTGCCAGCAGTTTCCGACAGGGACTCTACGAGCAGTACTTC
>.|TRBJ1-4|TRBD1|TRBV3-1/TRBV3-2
CASRRAGGGNEKLFF
TGTGCCAGCAGGCGCGCAGGGGGCGGGAATGAAAAACTGTTTTTT
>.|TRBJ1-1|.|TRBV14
CATRVMNTEAFF
TGTGCCACCAGGGTCATGAACACTGAAGCTTTCTTT